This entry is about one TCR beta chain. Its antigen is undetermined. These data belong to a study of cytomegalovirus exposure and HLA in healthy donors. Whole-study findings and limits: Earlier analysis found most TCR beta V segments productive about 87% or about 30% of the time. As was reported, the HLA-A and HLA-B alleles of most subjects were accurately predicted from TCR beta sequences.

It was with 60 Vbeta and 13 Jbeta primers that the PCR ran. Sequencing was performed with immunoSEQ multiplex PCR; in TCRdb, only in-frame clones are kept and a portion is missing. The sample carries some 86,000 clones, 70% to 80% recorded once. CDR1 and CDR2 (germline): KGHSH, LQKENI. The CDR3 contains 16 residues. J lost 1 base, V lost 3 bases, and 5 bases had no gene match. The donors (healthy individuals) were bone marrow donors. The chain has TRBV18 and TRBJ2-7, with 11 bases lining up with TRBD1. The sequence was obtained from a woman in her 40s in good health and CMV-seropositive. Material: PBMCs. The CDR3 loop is CASSPQGTGGSYEQYF. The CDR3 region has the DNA TGTGCCAGCTCACCTCAGGGGACAGGGGGTTCCTACGAGCAGTACTTC.